Listed here is a single T cell receptor (beta chain). Its target is unknown. V lost 4 bases and J 2 bases, leaving 17 bases between the germline ends. Germline assignment: CDR1 SGHNT and CDR2 YYREEE (reference sequence). The CDR3 is 16 amino acids. This entry comes from a study of OX40 agonist ivuxolimab in advanced cancers. Study-level points and caveats: In CD8+ T cells, expanded clones were on average more numerous than in CD4+.

Generated by immunoSEQ multiplex PCR, the TCRdb table keeps only in-frame clones and is missing some. Among tens of thousands of clones listed, 85% were seen once. The chain links TRBV5-4 to TRBJ2-3; possibly TRBD2 for D (5 bases). This TCR came from an adult with an advanced solid tumor such as melanoma, head and neck, liver or kidney cancer. This material consisted of CD4+ or CD8+ T cells sorted from blood, taken in a trial of the OX40 agonist ivuxolimab. CDR3: CASSRALGSDTDTQYF. In DNA, the CDR3 is TGTGCCAGCAGCAGGGCCCTGGGTAGCGACACAGATACGCAGTATTTT.